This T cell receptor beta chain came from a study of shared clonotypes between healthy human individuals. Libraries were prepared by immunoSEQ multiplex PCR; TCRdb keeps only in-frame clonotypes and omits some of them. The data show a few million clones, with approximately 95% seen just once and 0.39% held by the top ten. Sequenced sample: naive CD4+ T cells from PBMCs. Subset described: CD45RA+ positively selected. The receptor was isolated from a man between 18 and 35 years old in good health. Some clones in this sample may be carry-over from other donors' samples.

CDR3 residues: CASSEMGASNQPQHF. The CDR3, as DNA: TGTGCCAGCAGTGAAATGGGGGCAAGCAATCAGCCCCAGCATTTT. The V call is TRBV2, the J call TRBJ1-5, with a tentative D call TRBD1 (6 bases). The CDR3 extends over 15 amino acids. Germline V gene sequence: CDR1 SNHLY, CDR2 FYNNEI. The ends were cut back, 2 bases at V and 1 base at J, with 9 bases in the middle.